This note documents a single TCR beta chain sequence. The sample comes from a study of cytomegalovirus exposure and HLA in healthy donors. The table came from immunoSEQ multiplex PCR; TCRdb's copy has only in-frame clones and leaves some out. The sample records more than 65,000 clones, about 92% being singletons. The CDR3 extends over 13 amino acids. The V gene's germline CDR1 is MNHNS and CDR2 SASEGT. V lost 6 bases, J lost 1 base, and 9 bases lay in between. Sequencing was performed on PBMCs. The receptor was derived from a man between 18 and 35 years old in good health and CMV-seronegative. The chain couples TRBV6-1 to TRBJ1-2, with D uncertain. As DNA, the CDR3 is TGTGCCAGCAGGTTACACCGTAACTATGGCTACACCTTC. Translation gives CASRLHRNYGYTF.